Presented here are 4 T cell receptor beta chains from one specimen sequenced in a study of T cells in Graves' hyperthyroidism and ophthalmopathy (dated by TCRdb to about 2019). Library preparation was by multiplex PCR. Sequenced using an Illumina HiSeq 2000. Amplification of TCR beta CDR3 regions was carried out from RNA transcripts. The first round of RT-PCR for the TCR CDR3 was performed with the HTBI primer set and the Qiagen OneStep RT-PCR kit. Using fastp at Q25 and MiXCR, TCRdb reprocessed the public reads and kept productive beta chains. One record per CDR3 amino acid sequence lists the most common genes and DNA. This sample lists fewer than 400,000 distinct CDR3 sequences; around 17% were detected once. The top ten clones comprise approximately 33% of the sample. Sequenced: blood. These receptors were taken from a man aged 25 to 45 with Graves' hyperthyroidism.

The chain recombines TRBV5-1 with TRBJ2-1; the match to TRBD2 covers 10 bases. Per the germline V gene, CDR1 is SGHRS and CDR2 is YFSETQ. The CDR3 totals 16 residues. The junction had 4 bases not matched to a gene; V was cut back by 0 bases and J by 4 bases. CDR3 sequence (DNA): TGCGCCAGCAGCTTGGCCGGGACTAGCGTATACAATGAGCAGTTCTTC. This sequence encodes CASSLAGTSVYNEQFF. The whole variable domain, remainder taken from reference TRBV5-1 and TRBJ2-1, is KAGVTQTPRYLIKTRGQQVTLSCSPISGHRSVSWYQQTPGQGLQFLFEYFSETQRNKGNFPGRFSGRQFSNSRSEMNVSTLELGDSALYLCASSLAGTSVYNEQFFGPGTRLTVL.

The chain links TRBV24-1 to TRBJ2-7; 10 bases map to TRBD1. The trim removed 3 bases at V and 2 bases at J, leaving 3 bases unmatched. The germline V gene encodes CDR1 KGHDR and CDR2 SFDVKD. This CDR3 is 15 amino acids long. The CDR3 DNA sequence: TGTGCCACCAGTGATCCCGGGACAGGGGCCTACGAGCAGTACTTC. Its protein product is CATSDPGTGAYEQYF.

The sample holds many counts of this clonotype. The rearrangement links TRBV5-5 to TRBJ1-5, with TRBD1 matching over 8 bases. Germline V gene data show CDR1 as SGHKS and CDR2 as YYEKEE (reference sequence). CDR3 length: 15 residues. Trimming cost V 4 bases and J 3 bases; bases outside gene matches: 6. This chain's CDR3 is CASSPGTGYNQPQHF. In nucleotides, the CDR3 is TGTGCCAGCAGCCCCGGGACAGGTTACAATCAGCCCCAGCATTTT.

This clonotype was detected only a few times. The chain links TRBV18 to TRBJ2-5, with D possibly matching TRBD1 (6 bases). Trimming shortened V by 2 bases and J by 5 bases, and 12 bases separated the two germline ends. The CDR3 runs 14 residues. Germline V CDR1 and CDR2: KGHSH, LQKENI. CDR3 protein: CASSPRPTGETQYF. DNA for the CDR3: TGTGCCAGCTCACCAAGGCCAACAGGGGAGACCCAGTACTTC.